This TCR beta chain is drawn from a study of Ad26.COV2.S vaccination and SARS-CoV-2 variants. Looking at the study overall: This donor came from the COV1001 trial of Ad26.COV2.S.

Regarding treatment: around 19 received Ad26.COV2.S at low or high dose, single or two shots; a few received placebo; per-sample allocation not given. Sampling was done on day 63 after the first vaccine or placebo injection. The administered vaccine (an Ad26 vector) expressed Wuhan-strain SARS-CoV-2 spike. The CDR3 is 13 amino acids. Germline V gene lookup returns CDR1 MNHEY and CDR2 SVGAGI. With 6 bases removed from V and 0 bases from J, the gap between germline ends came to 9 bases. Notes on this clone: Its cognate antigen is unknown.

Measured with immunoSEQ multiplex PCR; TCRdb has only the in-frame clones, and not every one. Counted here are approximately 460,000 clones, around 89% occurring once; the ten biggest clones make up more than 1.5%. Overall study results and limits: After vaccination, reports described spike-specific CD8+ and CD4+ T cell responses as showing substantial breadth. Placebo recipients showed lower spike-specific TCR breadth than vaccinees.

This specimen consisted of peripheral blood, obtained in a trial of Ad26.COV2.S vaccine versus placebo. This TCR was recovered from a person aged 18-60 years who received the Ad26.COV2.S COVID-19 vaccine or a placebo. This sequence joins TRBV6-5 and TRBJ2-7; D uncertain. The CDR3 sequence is CASRTQLSYEQYF. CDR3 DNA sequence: TGTGCCAGCAGGACCCAGCTCTCCTACGAGCAGTACTTC.